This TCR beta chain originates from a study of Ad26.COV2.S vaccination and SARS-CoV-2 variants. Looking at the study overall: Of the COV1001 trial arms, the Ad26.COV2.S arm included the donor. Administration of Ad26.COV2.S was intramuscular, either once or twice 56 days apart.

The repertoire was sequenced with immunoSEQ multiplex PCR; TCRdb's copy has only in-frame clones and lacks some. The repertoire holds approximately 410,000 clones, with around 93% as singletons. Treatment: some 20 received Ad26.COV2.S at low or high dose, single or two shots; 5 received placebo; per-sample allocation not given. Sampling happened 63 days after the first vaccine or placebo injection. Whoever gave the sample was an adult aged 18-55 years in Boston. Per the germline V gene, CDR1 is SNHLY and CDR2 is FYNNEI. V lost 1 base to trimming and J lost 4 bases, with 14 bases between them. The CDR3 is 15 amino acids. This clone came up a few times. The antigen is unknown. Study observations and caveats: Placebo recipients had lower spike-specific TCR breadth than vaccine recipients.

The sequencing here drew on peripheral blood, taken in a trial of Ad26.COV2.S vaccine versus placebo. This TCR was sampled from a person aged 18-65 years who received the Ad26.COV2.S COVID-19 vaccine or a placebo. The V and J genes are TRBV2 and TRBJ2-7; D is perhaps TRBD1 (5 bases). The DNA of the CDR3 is TGTGCCAGCAGTGAAGAAGGACCCAGGGATTACGAGCAGTACTTC. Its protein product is CASSEEGPRDYEQYF. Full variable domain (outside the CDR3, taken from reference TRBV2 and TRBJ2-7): EPEVTQTPSHQVTQMGQEVILRCVPISNHLYFYWYRQILGQKVEFLVSFYNNEISEKSEIFDDQFSVERPDGSNFTLKIRSTKLEDSAMYFCASSEEGPRDYEQYFGPGTRLTVT.